This TCR beta chain was profiled in a study of blood T cell repertoires in COVID-19. Background on the study: The origin of the acute and convalescent COVID-19 samples was the United States, Italy and Spain.

Germline V CDR1 and CDR2: SGDLS, YYNGEE. This CDR3 region has 16 residues. The V end lost 4 bases, the J end lost 2 bases, and 17 bases lay between the germline ends. Those who participated ranged in age from 18 to 89 years and resided in about two dozen US areas. Two negative PCRs, clearance, or symptom resolution characterized the recovered Cohort 3 donors. Source study methods: Amplification of reference gene primers was used by the study to estimate nucleated cell counts. The method was immunoSEQ multiplex PCR; TCRdb's version includes in-frame clones alone and lacks a portion of them. V, J and clone size are taken as reported in that table, and D and trimming were inferred from the DNA itself. The sample lists 200,000 to 300,000 clones; about nine tenths were seen once. This clone appeared once.

The sequencing input was PBMCs or T cells enriched from blood (not recorded which). The receptor comes from a man aged 35 to 55 who had recovered from COVID-19. V and J are TRBV9 and TRBJ2-3; unclear D gene. The CDR3 is CASSPPSEAHTDTQYF. Written as DNA, the CDR3 is TGTGCCAGCAGCCCTCCCTCAGAGGCTCACACAGATACGCAGTATTTT.